The 32 T cell receptor beta chains below were found in one sample sequenced in a study of regulatory T cells in long-lasting Graves disease. Time point here: persistent/refractory GD, antithyroid drugs over 5 years with positive TRAb. PBMC RNA was the source of the TCR library. Libraries of TCR beta came from iRepertoire HTBI primers plus Arm-PCR of CDR3 regions. Via MiXCR, TCRdb re-called the multiplex PCR reads, giving one row per CDR3 protein. The table includes 350,000 to 450,000 distinct CDR3 sequences, approximately 23% detected once. Sequencing used peripheral blood mononuclear cells (PBMCs), obtained when the disease was refractory, from a patient treated with antithyroid drugs. Source of these receptors: a woman aged 40 to 50 with Graves disease.

In its sample, this clonotype was seen a few times. V is TRBV18 and J is TRBJ1-5; D is unclear. Between the trimmed V and J ends, which lost 5 bases and 7 bases, there was a span of 12 bases. The CDR3 is made up of 13 amino acids. The germline CDR1 and CDR2 sequences are KGHSH and LQKENI. CDR3 nucleotides: TGTGCCAGCTCAGCCGTTCAGTCCCAGCCCCAGCATTTT. Translation: CASSAVQSQPQHF. The full variable domain, its missing parts supplied by reference TRBV18 and TRBJ1-5, is NAGVMQNPRHLVRRRGQEARLRCSPMKGHSHVYWYRQLPEEGLKFMVYLQKENIIDESGMPKERFSAEFPKEGPSILRIQQVVRGDSAAYFCASSAVQSQPQHFGDGTRLSIL.

As for this clonotype: A much larger clone lies one base from this, so it may be a read error. The rearrangement joins TRBV20-1 to TRBJ1-4, with 9 bases lining up with TRBD1. Germline V lookup: CDR1 DFQATT, CDR2 SNEGSKA (reference sequence). J gave up 12 bases and V 3 bases, and 8 bases lay outside the gene matches. The length of the CDR3 is 13 residues. The CDR3 protein is CSASGTGIEELFF. The CDR3 coding sequence is TGCAGTGCTAGTGGGACAGGGATCGAAGAACTGTTTTTT.

V gene TRBV20-1 combines with J gene TRBJ2-7, with no clear D. The V end lost 2 bases, the J end lost 3 bases, and 23 bases lay between the germline ends. CDR3 length: 17 amino acids. Germline V gene sequence: CDR1 DFQATT, CDR2 SNEGSKA (reference sequence). The CDR3 coding sequence is TGCAGTGCTAGATCTAACCTTGGAAGACCCCAACTCTACGAGCAGTACTTC. This gives the protein CSARSNLGRPQLYEQYF.

This clonotype appeared many times. The chain has TRBV30 and TRBJ2-5; D not certain. Germline V lookup: CDR1 GTSNPN, CDR2 SVGIG (reference sequence). Trimming stripped 8 bases from V and 5 bases from J, with 18 bases between. CDR3 size: 13 residues. The CDR3 reads CAGRIRNSETQYF. In nucleotides, the CDR3 is TGTGCCGGTCGGATCAGAAACTCGGAGACCCAGTACTTC.

This clonotype was seen ten or more times. The chain has TRBV6-5 and TRBJ2-2; D unresolved. Trimming shortened V by 2 bases and J by 9 bases, and 16 bases separated the two germline ends. The CDR3 has 15 amino acids. The germline V gene has CDR1 MNHEY and CDR2 SVGAGI. The CDR3 protein is CASSYARSPPRELFF. As DNA, the CDR3 is TGTGCCAGCAGTTACGCCAGGTCCCCCCCCCGGGAGCTGTTTTTT.

This clonotype was recorded at least ten times. This chain joins TRBV28 and TRBJ2-2; D gene unclear. The germline V gene has CDR1 MDHEN and CDR2 SYDVKM. Trimming shortened V by 4 bases and J by 6 bases, and 3 bases separated the two germline ends. The CDR3 loop spans 11 amino acids. DNA for the CDR3: TGTGCCAGCAGTTGGTCCGGGGAGCTGTTTTTT. Protein product: CASSWSGELFF.

This clonotype was counted ten times or more. The chain employs TRBV29-1 and TRBJ2-5; either TRBD1 or TRBD2 may fit D (5 bases each). The CDR3 covers 13 residues. V lost 4 bases and J lost 1, with 10 bases in between. CDR1 is SQVTM and CDR2 is ANQGSEA in the germline V gene. CDR3 nucleotides: TGCAGCGTTGGAGGGGAATCCCAAGAGACCCAGTACTTC. This codes for CSVGGESQETQYF.

This clonotype was seen ten or more times. This sequence joins TRBV2 and TRBJ2-5; D ambiguous. The germline V gene has CDR1 SNHLY and CDR2 FYNNEI. The CDR3 is made up of 16 amino acids. V lost 0 bases to trimming and J lost 2 bases, with 13 bases between them. CDR3 nucleotide sequence: TGTGCCAGCAGTGAAGCGCACCCGGTGAAGCAAGAGACCCAGTACTTC. Protein product: CASSEAHPVKQETQYF.

Ten or more counts support this clonotype. V gene TRBV29-1 combines with J gene TRBJ1-1, with a tentative D call TRBD1 (5 bases). The V end was cut by 3 bases, the J end by 4 bases, with 9 bases between. Looked up from germline, CDR1 is SQVTM and CDR2 is ANQGSEA. This CDR3 region has 12 residues. The CDR3 DNA sequence: TGCAGCGTTGAGGCCGGGGGCACTGAAGCTTTCTTT. This encodes CSVEAGGTEAFF.

This chain joins TRBV10-3 and TRBJ2-2; D is uncertain. Trimming left V 6 bases short and J 5 bases short, with 10 bases between. Per germline, CDR1 ENHRY and CDR2 SYGVKD. The CDR3 covers 13 residues. Written as DNA, the CDR3 is TGTGCCATCAGCGAGATCGATACCGGGGAGCTGTTTTTT. Amino acid sequence: CAISEIDTGELFF.

J is TRBJ2-1 and V is TRBV11-2, with D possibly called TRBD1 or TRBD2 (5 bases each). Trimming shortened V by 1 base and J by 15 bases, and 13 bases separated the two germline ends. Germline CDR1 SGHAT, CDR2 FQNNGV. The CDR3 has 12 amino acids. CDR3 nucleotide sequence: TGTGCCAGCAGCTTAGCCCCGGGACGACCGTTCTTC. Translating gives CASSLAPGRPFF.

The rearrangement uses TRBV2 and TRBJ2-1; a weak D match, TRBD1 (5 bases). Trimming cost V 6 bases and J 6 bases, with 15 bases left between them. From germline, CDR1 is SNHLY and CDR2 FYNNEI. The CDR3 has 14 amino acids. The CDR3, as DNA: TGTGCCAGCAGCCGGTTCAGGGCCCGCAATGAGCAGTTCTTC. This translates into CASSRFRARNEQFF. The full variable domain, in which reference TRBV2 and TRBJ2-1 provide the parts outside the CDR3, is EPEVTQTPSHQVTQMGQEVILRCVPISNHLYFYWYRQILGQKVEFLVSFYNNEISEKSEIFDDQFSVERPDGSNFTLKIRSTKLEDSAMYFCASSRFRARNEQFFGPGTRLTVL.

Notes on this clonotype: A much larger clone lies one base from this, so it may be a read error. The chain employs TRBV29-1 and TRBJ2-5; TRBD2 might be the D (6 bases). The CDR3 runs to 14 residues. Germline CDR1 SQVTM, CDR2 ANQGSEA. The CDR3 DNA sequence: TGCAGCGTTGAAGATCCGGGGGTCGGGGAGACCCAGCACTTC. It yields the protein CSVEDPGVGETQHF.

This clonotype was recorded at least ten times. V usage is TRBV11-2 and J usage is TRBJ2-4; maybe TRBD1 (6 bases). Per germline, CDR1 SGHAT and CDR2 FQNNGV. This CDR3 contains 16 residues. V lost 4 bases to trimming and J lost 6 bases, with 19 bases between them. The CDR3 region is CASSWAGAKDGNIQYF. DNA for the CDR3: TGTGCCAGCAGCTGGGCAGGGGCTAAGGATGGAAACATTCAGTACTTC. Combining the CDR3 with reference TRBV11-2 and TRBJ2-4 gives the whole variable domain EAGVAQSPRYKIIEKRQSVAFWCNPISGHATLYWYQQILGQGPKLLIQFQNNGVVDDSQLPKDRFSAERLKGVDSTLKIQPAKLEDSAVYLCASSWAGAKDGNIQYFGAGTRLSVL.

The chain combines TRBV13 with TRBJ1-1; unclear D gene. This CDR3 has 13 residues. V was cut by 4 bases and J by 4 bases, with 10 bases left in between. Germline CDR1 is PRHDT and CDR2 is FYEKMQ (reference sequence). CDR3 loop: CASSWLGGTEAFF. CDR3 coding DNA: TGTGCCAGCAGCTGGCTAGGAGGCACTGAAGCTTTCTTT.

In this sample, this clonotype turned up a few times. The chain employs TRBV5-1 and TRBJ2-7, with D hard to call. V was pared by 4 bases and J by 3 bases, with 17 bases between. Germline assignment: CDR1 SGHRS and CDR2 YFSETQ. The length of the CDR3 is 15 residues. As DNA, the CDR3 is TGCGCCAGCAGCAATAGAATAATCGGAGACTACGAGCAGTACTTC. Its translation is CASSNRIIGDYEQYF. Based on the CDR3 plus reference TRBV5-1 and TRBJ2-7, the full variable domain is KAGVTQTPRYLIKTRGQQVTLSCSPISGHRSVSWYQQTPGQGLQFLFEYFSETQRNKGNFPGRFSGRQFSNSRSEMNVSTLELGDSALYLCASSNRIIGDYEQYFGPGTRLTVT.

Concerning this clonotype itself: Mismatch with germline at one junction end may stem from a read error. This chain connects TRBV6-1 to TRBJ1-5; possible D gene TRBD1, 5 bases. CDR1 is MNHNS, CDR2 SASEGT, per germline. This CDR3 is 16 amino acids long. In DNA, the CDR3 is TGTGTCAGCGCGGGTTTGACAGCCGGGGGGGATAGGCCCCAGCATTTT. This translates into CVSAGLTAGGDRPQHF.

This clonotype was counted ten times or more. The genes are TRBV28 and TRBJ1-5; D is unresolved. Germline-derived CDR1 and CDR2 are MDHEN and SYDVKM. The length of the CDR3 is 16 residues. Trimming took 2 bases from V and 0 from J, leaving 11 bases between them. The chain's CDR3 is CASSLTQFYSNQPQHF. CDR3 sequence (DNA): TGTGCCAGCAGTTTAACCCAATTCTATAGCAATCAGCCCCAGCATTTT. The whole variable domain, filled in from reference TRBV28 and TRBJ1-5, reads DVKVTQSSRYLVKRTGEKVFLECVQDMDHENMFWYRQDPGLGLRLIYFSYDVKMKEKGDIPEGYSVSREKKERFSLILESASTNQTSMYLCASSLTQFYSNQPQHFGDGTRLSIL.

This chain uses TRBV27 with TRBJ2-7; TRBD2 agrees at 10 bases. The germline V gene encodes CDR1 MNHEY and CDR2 SMNVEV (reference sequence). The CDR3 runs to 16 residues. V lost 10 bases to trimming and J lost 4 bases; unmatched junction nucleotides: 16. CDR3 amino acids: CATQGFAASGSYEQYF. The CDR3 nucleotides are TGTGCCACCCAGGGGTTCGCGGCTAGCGGGAGTTACGAGCAGTACTTC.

This clonotype showed up many times. The chain couples TRBV28 to TRBJ1-3, with D perhaps matching TRBD1 (6 bases). The CDR3 is 15 amino acids. With 7 bases removed from V and 1 base from J, the gap between germline ends came to 14 bases. CDR1 is MDHEN, CDR2 SYDVKM, per germline. This chain's CDR3 is CASNSPGESGNTIYF. The CDR3 coding sequence is TGTGCCAGCAATTCACCAGGGGAGTCTGGAAACACCATATATTTT.

The rearrangement joins TRBV5-1 to TRBJ1-2; 10 nucleotides match TRBD1. The CDR3 consists of 15 residues. Germline CDR1 reads SGHRS; CDR2 reads YFSETQ. Trimming removed 0 bases from V and 7 bases from J; junction bases left unmatched: 6. CDR3 nucleotide sequence: TGCGCCAGCAGCTTGGTTGGGACAGGGGAATCTGGCTACACCTTC. Its protein product is CASSLVGTGESGYTF.

At least ten counts were recorded for this clonotype. The chain has TRBV28 and TRBJ1-6; no clear D gene. V lost 3 bases to trimming and J lost 7 bases, with 4 bases between them. Germline values: CDR1 MDHEN, CDR2 SYDVKM. CDR3 length: 12 amino acids. The CDR3 DNA reads as TGTGCCAGCAGTTTTGTAAATTCACCCCTCCACTTT. Translation: CASSFVNSPLHF.

This clonotype showed up many times. The chain is built from TRBV10-2 and TRBJ1-1; the match to TRBD1 covers 7 bases. CDR3 length: 12 residues. V lost 4 bases to trimming and J lost 4 bases; unmatched junction nucleotides: 0. From germline, CDR1 is WSHSY and CDR2 SAAADI. The CDR3 region is CASSGTGTEAFF. CDR3 bases: TGCGCCAGCAGTGGGACAGGCACTGAAGCTTTCTTT.

The chain has TRBV28 and TRBJ2-3; 12 bases align to TRBD2. With 1 base clipped from V and 2 bases from J, the junction kept 13 bases outside the gene matches. The length of the CDR3 is 20 residues. Per the germline V gene, CDR1 is MDHEN and CDR2 is SYDVKM. CDR3 DNA sequence: TGTGCCAGCAGTTTATTCCGGCTAGCGGGAGGGCCTCTGATCACAGATACGCAGTATTTT. Translating it yields CASSLFRLAGGPLITDTQYF.

The chain joins TRBV7-9 to TRBJ1-1; 8 bases agree with TRBD1. J gave up 1 base and V 2 bases, and 6 bases lay outside the gene matches. The CDR3 length is 16 residues. The germline V gene encodes CDR1 SEHNR and CDR2 FQNEAQ (reference sequence). The CDR3 is CASSLSPGTGNTEAFF. The CDR3 DNA reads as TGTGCCAGCAGCTTAAGTCCTGGGACAGGGAACACTGAAGCTTTCTTT.

This clonotype was recorded at least ten times. V usage is TRBV6-1 and J usage is TRBJ1-6, with 8 bases lining up with TRBD1. Losses at the gene ends were 5 bases for V and 7 bases for J; bases not matched to a gene: 4. The germline V gene encodes CDR1 MNHNS and CDR2 SASEGT. The CDR3 extends over 14 amino acids. CDR3 region: CASSLTGENSPLHF. CDR3 nucleotides: TGTGCCAGCAGTCTGACAGGGGAAAATTCACCCCTCCACTTT.

Remarks on this clonotype: It may be a read error: a sequence one base away is much more abundant. V and J are TRBV6-5 and TRBJ1-1; no firm D call. Germline assignment: CDR1 MNHEY and CDR2 SVGAGI. The CDR3 spans 15 residues. In DNA, the CDR3 is TGTACCAGCAGTTTACTTATGGCCTCTACGCGGGGAGCTTTCTTT. It encodes CTSSLLMASTRGAFF.

This clonotype was detected many times. The chain recombines TRBV28 with TRBJ1-4; 9 nucleotides align to TRBD1. Germline CDR1 is MDHEN and CDR2 is SYDVKM. The CDR3 consists of 14 residues. The J segment lost 8 bases and the V segment lost 5 bases, leaving 6 bases of the junction unmatched. The CDR3 sequence is CASSAQGAWEKLFF. CDR3 bases: TGTGCCAGCAGTGCACAGGGGGCTTGGGAAAAACTGTTTTTT.

This clonotype has a handful of counts. The gene calls are TRBV11-2 and TRBJ2-7, with 12 bases identical to TRBD2. The junction had 6 bases not matched to a gene; V was cut back by 8 bases and J by 7 bases. The CDR3 spans 13 residues. CDR1 SGHAT and CDR2 FQNNGV come from the germline V gene. Here the CDR3 DNA reads TGTGCCAGCCAGACTAGCGGGAGTGGAGAGCAGTACTTC. Translated: CASQTSGSGEQYF.

This clonotype came up a few times. The chain is built from TRBV19 and TRBJ1-1; D is unresolved. Germline CDR1 LNHDA, CDR2 SQIVND (reference sequence). V was trimmed by 3 bases and J by 1 base, leaving 9 bases between them. The CDR3 totals 14 residues. CDR3 loop: CASSITPKNTEAFF. DNA of the CDR3: TGTGCCAGTAGTATTACTCCGAAGAACACTGAAGCTTTCTTT.

The chain carries TRBV14 and TRBJ2-7; 13 nucleotides agree with TRBD2. CDR1 and CDR2 from the germline V gene are SGHDN and FVKESK. Trimming took 1 base from V and 3 from J; bases not matched to a gene: 3. The CDR3 loop spans 16 amino acids. The CDR3 loop is CASSQAGLAGIYEQYF. The CDR3 bases are TGTGCCAGCAGCCAAGCGGGACTAGCGGGGATCTACGAGCAGTACTTC.

The V call is TRBV5-1, the J call TRBJ2-7, with 9 nucleotides matching TRBD1. Unmatched junction bases numbered 6, after V lost 4 bases and J lost 4 bases. This CDR3 has 14 amino acids. The germline V gene has CDR1 SGHRS and CDR2 YFSETQ. The CDR3 DNA is TGCGCCAGCAGCCCGGACAGGGGAGAGTACGAGCAGTACTTC. Translating it yields CASSPDRGEYEQYF.